Reported below is one TCR beta chain. Its antigen is undetermined. The CDR3 extends over 15 amino acids. Per the germline V gene, CDR1 is LGHNA and CDR2 is YNFKEQ. TCRdb re-called the 5' RACE reads and shows each CDR3 protein once, DNA omitted. The sample table includes 400,000 or so distinct CDR3 sequences. The record originates from a study of monozygotic twins with inflammatory bowel disease. General study points: The sharing of clonotypes with others was lower in IBD patients than in healthy twins, especially with disease activity.

The sequence was obtained from a human donor with ulcerative colitis or Crohn's disease, or a healthy co-twin of an affected twin (not recorded which). The chain recombines TRBV4-2 with TRBJ2-3; TCRdb selects TRBD2, and the lack of DNA leaves this call unchecked. The source material was blood. The CDR3 sequence: CASRGTSGVLDTQYF.